This is a list of T cell receptor beta chains from one sample in a study of cytomegalovirus exposure and HLA in healthy donors. Produced via immunoSEQ multiplex PCR; TCRdb's table is partial and in-frame only. This repertoire shows around 190,000 clones, 70% to 90% found once; its top ten account for more than 0.25%. Sequenced material: PBMCs. Receptor source: a woman aged 25 to 39 in good health and CMV-seronegative. The CDR3 runs from the conserved cysteine through the conserved F or W. The order of the fields is D gene, J gene, V gene, CDR3 protein. D genes are given only for firm matches.

TRBD1 TRBJ2-7 TRBV28 CASSLARGYYEQYF
. TRBJ1-5 TRBV11-2 CASSLVGGVLNQPQHF
. TRBJ1-3 TRBV4-1 CASSRGFSGNTIYF
TRBD2 . TRBV5-1 CASRPLAGGREQYF
. TRBJ2-7 TRBV20-1 CSASLTTEQYF
TRBD1 TRBJ2-7 TRBV5-1 CASSGGDRDYEQYF
. TRBJ2-7 TRBV5-6 CASSRTPGSYEQYF
TRBD2 TRBJ2-7 TRBV7-9 CASSLVVSGRPTYEQYF
. TRBJ2-7 TRBV25-1 CASSVRADGEQYF
. TRBJ2-2 TRBV4-2 CASSRAWGETGELFF
. TRBJ1-1 TRBV5-1 CASSLQGMNTEAFF
. TRBJ1-4 TRBV2 CASRFTGTNEKLFF
TRBD2 . TRBV4-1 CASSQVGLEGVEQYF
. TRBJ1-5 TRBV7-9 CASSPGHSLYSNQPQHF
. TRBJ2-2 TRBV4-1 CASSQDSKGRRTGELFF
TRBD1 TRBJ1-5 TRBV19 CASSIKFGTGDFNQPQHF
. TRBJ1-1 TRBV5-6 CASSLGQDIEAFF
TRBD1 TRBJ1-1 TRBV7-9 CASSLDLQGVTEAFF
TRBD2 TRBJ2-3 TRBV4-1 CASSLSGRGTDTQYF
. TRBJ2-7 TRBV18 CASSPPDRKLYEQYF
TRBD2 TRBJ2-3 TRBV2 CASTLSSGRFGASTDTQYF
. TRBJ1-1 TRBV29-1 CSSWGGGREGTEAFF
. TRBJ1-1 TRBV9 CASSVRPNTEAFF
. TRBJ1-3 TRBV29-1 CSVWGGELGNTIYF
. TRBJ2-2 TRBV7-9 CASSKLTGNTGELFF
TRBD2 TRBJ2-1 TRBV5-1 CASSQGLAGGSEQFF
TRBD2 TRBJ2-2 TRBV29-1 CSACPPGREGTGELFF
. TRBJ2-7 TRBV2 CATEGGNSYEQYF